The T cell receptor (beta chain) described here comes from a study of blood T cell repertoires in COVID-19. Turning to the study itself: Samples taken during acute and convalescent COVID-19 were collected in the United States, Italy and Spain. Sources were T cells, B-cell-depleted T cells, or PBMCs; the material itself was cDNA or gDNA.

The CDR3 covers 11 residues. Trimming removed 8 bases at V and 9 bases at J, with 13 bases between. Germline loops: CDR1 MNHEY, CDR2 SVGAGI. In the authors' methods: Estimates of nucleated cell counts were drawn from the amplification of reference gene primers. Here immunoSEQ multiplex PCR was the method, and the copy in TCRdb shows in-frame clones only, minus some. V and J calls and clone size follow that table, whereas D and trimming were derived from the DNA. Among 99,000 or so clones listed, 85% were seen once. The sequence derives from a man in his fifties with acute or convalescent COVID-19. Source material: peripheral blood. V usage is TRBV6-5 and J usage is TRBJ2-5, with D unresolved. CDR3 nucleotide sequence: TGTGCCAGCCGCACCTCCCCGGCCCAGTACTTC. Translation gives CASRTSPAQYF.